What follows are 18 T cell receptor beta chains derived from one specimen sequenced in a study of T-cell reconstitution after alpha-beta-depleted transplantation in children (dated by TCRdb to 2016 to 2017). The treatment or condition label corresponds to: allogeneic hematopoietic cell transplantation with graft depleted of TCRalphabeta T cells and CD19 B cells. Libraries came from PCR. Sequencing used an Illumina HiSeq 2500. TCR libraries were prepared with molecular barcoding, using unique molecular identifiers to normalize TCRbeta repertoire quantification. Using fastp at Q25 and MiXCR, TCRdb reprocessed the public reads and kept productive beta chains. Entries are consolidated by CDR3 protein sequence, retaining the most common genes and DNA. Counted in this sample were about a million distinct CDR3 sequences; roughly 29% of them appeared once. The ten most abundant clones make up roughly 31% of the sample.

The sequencing here drew on PBMCs, mostly from graft donor cells, taken 360 days after TCRalphabeta/CD19-depleted stem cell transplant. The source of these receptors is a boy less than two years old who had a stem cell transplant for SCID, so the T cells may come from the graft donor.

J is TRBJ2-5 and V is TRBV24-1, with D possibly matching TRBD2 (5 bases). Germline CDR1 reads KGHDR; CDR2 reads SFDVKD. V lost 6 bases to trimming and J lost 5 bases, with 12 bases between them. CDR3 length: 13 amino acids. The CDR3 DNA reads as TGTGCCACCAGTATGAGGGCCAAGGAGACCCAGTACTTC. Its translation: CATSMRAKETQYF.

The chain carries TRBV25-1 and TRBJ1-2, with D maybe TRBD1 (5 bases). Germline V gives CDR1 MGHDK, CDR2 SYGVNS. The CDR3 is 14 residues long. The V and J ends lost 1 base and 11 bases respectively, with 17 bases between them. CDR3 amino acids: CASSEWGVKGPYTF. DNA for the CDR3: TGTGCCAGCAGTGAATGGGGGGTCAAAGGGCCTTACACCTTC.

This sequence joins TRBV29-1 and TRBJ1-1; D is unresolved. The germline V gene has CDR1 SQVTM and CDR2 ANQGSEA. The CDR3 is made up of 10 amino acids. As DNA, the CDR3 is TGCAGTCCGGGCAACACTGAAGCTTTCTTT. Protein sequence: CSPGNTEAFF. Full variable domain (remainder filled in from reference TRBV29-1 and TRBJ1-1): SAVISQKPSRDICQRGTSLTIQCQVDSQVTMMFWYRQQPGQSLTLIATANQGSEATYESGFVIDKFPISRPNLTFSTLTVSNMSPEDSSIYLCSPGNTEAFFGQGTRLTVV.

The chain couples TRBV30 to TRBJ2-7, with TRBD1 matching over 8 bases. The ends lost 1 base at V and 1 base at J; junction bases unmatched: 3. Germline CDR1 reads GTSNPN; CDR2 reads SVGIG (reference sequence). This CDR3 region has 14 residues. The CDR3 DNA reads TGTGCCTGGAGTGCGGACAGGGTTTCCTACGAGCAGTACTTC. Its protein is CAWSADRVSYEQYF.

This clonotype occurred a few times. DNA of the CDR3: TGCGCCAGCAGCTTGGGTCGGGGGCGTGGGTACAATGAGCAGTTCTTC. This translates into CASSLGRGRGYNEQFF. The V call is TRBV5-1, the J call TRBJ2-1; the D call may be TRBD1 or TRBD2 (6 bases each). CDR1 and CDR2 from the germline V gene are SGHRS and YFSETQ. The CDR3 is made up of 16 amino acids. Between the trimmed V and J ends, which lost 0 bases and 4 bases, there was a span of 14 bases.

This clonotype occurred a few times. The CDR3 region has the DNA TGTGCCAGCACCTCATGGATCCCGGGCGGGACCCAGTACTTC. This translates into CASTSWIPGGTQYF. J is TRBJ2-5 and V is TRBV28, with D unclear. The CDR3 is 14 amino acids. Trimming stripped 7 bases from V and 7 bases from J, with 19 bases between. Germline V gene lookup returns CDR1 MDHEN and CDR2 SYDVKM. The full variable domain, completed using reference TRBV28 and TRBJ2-5, is DVKVTQSSRYLVKRTGEKVFLECVQDMDHENMFWYRQDPGLGLRLIYFSYDVKMKEKGDIPEGYSVSREKKERFSLILESASTNQTSMYLCASTSWIPGGTQYFGPGTRLLVL.

This chain joins TRBV20-1 and TRBJ2-4; TRBD2 matches at 11 bases. From germline, CDR1 is DFQATT and CDR2 SNEGSKA (reference sequence). The CDR3 consists of 16 residues. V dropped 3 bases and J dropped 9; count of bases not matched to a gene: 13. CDR3 loop: CSASPLAGGLRFIQYF. In DNA form, the CDR3 reads TGCAGTGCTAGCCCGCTAGCGGGGGGTCTCAGGTTCATTCAGTACTTC.

This clonotype occurred a few times. V gene TRBV10-1 combines with J gene TRBJ2-3, with 8 bases matching TRBD1. The V gene's germline CDR1 is WNHNN and CDR2 SYGVQD (reference sequence). The CDR3 runs to 15 residues. With 4 bases clipped from V and 0 bases from J, the junction kept 3 bases outside the gene matches. The CDR3 region is CASSARGPSTDTQYF. The DNA of the CDR3 is TGCGCCAGCAGTGCCAGGGGGCCTAGCACAGATACGCAGTATTTT.

The chain couples TRBV5-5 to TRBJ2-5; D remains unclear. Germline lookup yields CDR1 SGHKS and CDR2 YYEKEE (reference sequence). This CDR3 comprises 11 residues. Trimming left V 3 bases short and J 7 bases short, with 7 bases between. Here the CDR3 reads CASSWVATQYF. The DNA for the CDR3 is TGTGCCAGCAGCTGGGTCGCGACCCAGTACTTC.

This clonotype was observed a few times. The CDR3: CASSYSGGAGPQHF. DNA of the CDR3: TGTGCCAGCAGTTACTCGGGCGGCGCAGGGCCCCAGCATTTT. The gene calls are TRBV6-5 and TRBJ1-5; D is ambiguous. The CDR3 runs to 14 residues. Germline CDR1 MNHEY, CDR2 SVGAGI. The germline V and J ends were trimmed by 0 bases and 9 bases, with 12 bases remaining between them.

This chain links TRBV7-9 with TRBJ2-3; D is undetermined. V lost 2 bases, J lost 4 bases, and 13 bases lay in between. Germline V gene lookup returns CDR1 SEHNR and CDR2 FQNEAQ (reference sequence). This CDR3 comprises 15 residues. Here the CDR3 DNA reads TGTGCCAGCAGCTTACTAAAGTCGGTTCCAGATACGCAGTATTTT. Translated: CASSLLKSVPDTQYF.

This clonotype has only a few counts. This chain uses TRBV3-1 with TRBJ2-1, with D possibly TRBD2 on 5 matching bases. V lost 2 bases, J lost 5 bases, and 13 bases lay in between. In germline, CDR1 is LGHDT, CDR2 YNNKEL (reference sequence). This CDR3 spans 15 amino acids. The CDR3 protein is CASSQSLTRHNEQFF. In DNA form, the CDR3 reads TGTGCCAGCAGCCAAAGTCTCACTAGGCACAATGAGCAGTTCTTC.

In its sample, this clonotype was seen a few times. The CDR3 sequence is CASSYKRRDTEAFF. The DNA of the CDR3 is TGCGCCAGCAGTTATAAACGCCGGGACACTGAAGCTTTCTTT. The chain recombines TRBV5-1 with TRBJ1-1; D is undetermined. CDR1 and CDR2 (germline): SGHRS, YFSETQ. The CDR3 extends over 14 amino acids. Trimming took off 5 bases at V and 3 bases at J, with 14 bases between the two ends.

The chain has TRBV12-3 or TRBV12-4 and TRBJ1-1, with no clear D. The CDR3 runs to 14 residues. Trimming stripped 6 bases from V and 7 bases from J, with 18 bases between. The chain's CDR3 is CASRPPVWNLEAFF. In nucleotides, the CDR3 is TGTGCCAGCAGGCCCCCCGTTTGGAACCTTGAAGCTTTCTTT.

The V and J genes are TRBV12-3 or TRBV12-4 and TRBJ2-3; 12 nucleotides align to TRBD1. This CDR3 has 16 residues. The V gene end was trimmed by 4 bases and the J gene end by 4 bases; junction bases not matched to a gene: 6. The CDR3 nucleotides are TGTGCCAGCAGTTCCGGGGGGACAGGGGGCGCAGATACGCAGTATTTT. Protein product: CASSSGGTGGADTQYF.

Worth noting for this clonotype: Relative to the germline gene, one junction end is altered; a read error may explain this. This chain connects TRBV20-1 to TRBJ1-5; D is possibly TRBD1 (6 bases). From germline, CDR1 is DFQATT and CDR2 SNEGSKA (reference sequence). This CDR3 has 16 amino acids. The CDR3 spells CSAGEVGGTVNQPQHF. DNA for the CDR3: TGCAGTGCTGGAGAGGTAGGGGGAACGGTCAATCAGCCCCAGCATTTT.

The table lists this clonotype with a few counts. V gene TRBV12-3 or TRBV12-4 combines with J gene TRBJ1-4; D possibly corresponds to TRBD1 (5 bases). The CDR3 spans 15 residues. The V end lost 2 bases, the J end lost 12 bases, and 19 bases lay between the germline ends. The CDR3 coding sequence is TGTGCCAGCAGTTTACTAGGAAAAGGGACGTGGGAACTGTTTTTT. It is translated as CASSLLGKGTWELFF.

The V gene is TRBV7-6, the J gene TRBJ2-1, with TRBD1 identical over 7 bases. The germline gives CDR1 SGHVS, CDR2 FNYEAQ. The CDR3 contains 20 residues. V lost 0 bases, J lost 4 bases, and 18 bases stayed unmatched. The CDR3 DNA reads as TGTGCCAGCAGCTTAGCGTGTTCCGTCGACCCGGGACAGAGATACAATGAGCAGTTCTTC. Translating gives CASSLACSVDPGQRYNEQFF.